Following are 9 T cell receptor beta chains from one sample sequenced in a study of spatial heterogeneity in lung cancer. MiXCR, run by TCRdb on the 5' RACE reads, gives a single entry per CDR3 protein. The sample gives under 150,000 distinct CDR3 sequences, 12% of which show up once; roughly 15% is in the top ten. Time point denoted: blood at routine non-recurrence follow-up after resection. Whole RNA was taken from tumor, nontumor lung or frozen PBMC; it was then sequenced unsorted. The sample was PBMCs, taken at follow-up. These receptor sequences come from a male donor with early-stage non-small cell lung cancer.

The table lists this clonotype with a few counts. The chain recombines TRBV7-9 with TRBJ2-3, with D unclear. This CDR3 is built from 14 residues. V lost 1 base, J lost 2 bases, and 7 bases lay in between. Germline CDR1 is SEHNR and CDR2 is FQNEAQ (reference sequence). The CDR3 coding sequence is TGTGCCAGCAGCTTAGACGGATTCACAGATACGCAGTATTTT. It is translated as CASSLDGFTDTQYF. The full variable domain, with the rest looked up from reference TRBV7-9 and TRBJ2-3, is DTGVSQNPRHKITKRGQNVTFRCDPISEHNRLYWYRQTLGQGPEFLTYFQNEAQLEKSRLLSDRFSAERPKGSFSTLEIQRTEQGDSAMYLCASSLDGFTDTQYFGPGTRLTVL.

The V gene is TRBV7-2, the J gene TRBJ2-5, with D tentatively TRBD2 (6 bases). The germline gives CDR1 SGHTA, CDR2 FQGNSA. V was cut by 5 bases and J by 5 bases, with 12 bases left in between. The CDR3 sequence is 13 residues long. Here the CDR3 reads CASSLTRGETQYF. The CDR3 DNA reads TGTGCCAGCAGCCTAACCCGGGGGGAGACCCAGTACTTC.

The chain combines TRBV5-1 with TRBJ2-5, with D perhaps TRBD1 (5 bases). V dropped 1 base and J dropped 1 base, with 14 bases sitting between them. Germline CDR1 is SGHRS and CDR2 is YFSETQ. The CDR3 is made up of 16 amino acids. The CDR3 coding sequence is TGCGCCAGCAGCTTGTCGGCAGGGCTCGTCCAAGAGACCCAGTACTTC. This sequence encodes CASSLSAGLVQETQYF.

This clonotype was counted a few times. This chain connects TRBV12-3 or TRBV12-4 to TRBJ2-5; 8 nucleotides line up with TRBD2. The CDR3 has 16 amino acids. V shed 6 bases and J 3 bases; nucleotides not matched to a gene: 12. CDR3 bases: TGTGCCAGCAGGCTCCCCGGGACTAGAAATAAAGAGACCCAGTACTTC. Translated: CASRLPGTRNKETQYF.

Many counts were recorded for this clonotype. V is TRBV6-5 and J is TRBJ2-7, with D perhaps TRBD1 or TRBD2 (6 bases each). The CDR3 has 14 amino acids. Germline loops: CDR1 MNHEY, CDR2 SVGAGI. V was trimmed by 5 bases and J by 5 bases, leaving 16 bases between them. The CDR3 DNA reads as TGTGCCAGCAGTACGCCCGGGGGCCGGGACGAGCAGTACTTC. It encodes CASSTPGGRDEQYF.

This chain uses TRBV6-2 or TRBV6-3 with TRBJ2-3; 8 bases line up with TRBD2. Germline CDR1 and CDR2: MNHEY and SVGEGT. V gave up 6 bases and J gave up 4 bases; unmatched junction bases: 12. The CDR3 has 16 residues. CDR3 loop: CASSTKAGAVADTQYF. The CDR3 nucleotides read TGTGCCAGCAGCACAAAAGCGGGGGCCGTCGCAGATACGCAGTATTTT.

Note on this clonotype: This is likely a read error, given that the CDR3 carries no conserved phenylalanine or tryptophan at its end. V gene TRBV7-9 combines with J gene TRBJ2-7, with D perhaps TRBD2 (5 bases). Trimming shortened V by 1 base and J by 3 bases, and 10 bases separated the two germline ends. In germline, CDR1 is SEHNR, CDR2 FQNEAQ (reference sequence). The CDR3 sequence is 14 residues long. The CDR3: CASSLGGQYYEQYS. CDR3 nucleotide sequence: TGTGCCAGCAGCTTAGGCGGGCAGTACTACGAGCAGTACTCC.

The chain uses TRBV30 and TRBJ1-4; D unclear. Trimming took 3 bases from V and 5 from J, leaving 10 bases between them. Germline lookup yields CDR1 GTSNPN and CDR2 SVGIG (reference sequence). The CDR3 has 13 amino acids. The CDR3 protein is CAWRRNWNEKLFF. The DNA of the CDR3 is TGTGCCTGGAGACGGAACTGGAATGAAAAACTGTTTTTT.

The CDR3 region has the DNA TGTGCCAGCAGGAGTAGCGAGGACAATGAGCAGTTCTTC. Protein: CASRSSEDNEQFF. V usage is TRBV2 and J usage is TRBJ2-1, with D perhaps matching TRBD2 (5 bases). V gave up 6 bases and J gave up 5 bases, with 11 bases separating them. CDR3 length equals 13 residues. In germline, CDR1 is SNHLY, CDR2 FYNNEI.